The 30 T cell receptor beta chains below were found in one sample sequenced in a study of cytotoxic CD8 clonotypes in ibrutinib-treated CLL. Profiling relied on immunoSEQ multiplex PCR, and the TCRdb table lists in-frame clones only, not all of them. This sample carries 50,000 to 70,000 clones, roughly 50% of them seen once, and the ten largest clones take roughly a quarter. This specimen consisted of PBMCs, obtained at disease progression, from a patient treated with ibrutinib. The receptors derive from a human donor with chronic lymphocytic leukemia.

The rearrangement uses TRBV5-6 and TRBJ2-7; D possibly corresponds to TRBD1 (6 bases). Trimming removed 1 base at V and 3 bases at J, with 14 bases between. This CDR3 comprises 15 residues. Germline V gives CDR1 SGHDT, CDR2 YYEEEE. The CDR3: CASSLSGTTVYEQYF. The CDR3 bases are TGTGCCAGCAGCTTGTCAGGGACAACTGTCTACGAGCAGTACTTC.

This chain links TRBV11-1 with TRBJ2-2; TRBD1 aligns across 7 bases. The CDR3 is 17 amino acids. The V gene's germline CDR1 is SGHAT and CDR2 FQDESV (reference sequence). Trimming took 5 bases from V and 0 from J; bases not matched to a gene: 9. CDR3 loop: CASSPKDRMTNTGELFF. CDR3 DNA: TGTGCCAGCAGCCCGAAGGACAGGATGACGAACACCGGGGAGCTGTTTTTT.

The chain carries TRBV14 and TRBJ2-1; D is ambiguous. Germline V gene data show CDR1 as SGHDN and CDR2 as FVKESK. The CDR3 is 15 amino acids. The germline V and J ends were trimmed by 1 base and 2 bases, with 9 bases remaining between them. The CDR3 DNA is TGTGCCAGCAGCCAAGTTGGTTTCGCCTACAATGAGCAGTTCTTC. Translated, it gives CASSQVGFAYNEQFF.

The chain has TRBV7-2 and TRBJ1-6; D is unclear. The CDR3 sequence is 17 residues long. Germline V CDR1 and CDR2: SGHTA, FQGNSA. V lost 1 base, J lost 0 bases, and 10 bases lay in between. CDR3 amino acids: CASSLGAVSSYNSPLHF. CDR3 DNA: TGTGCCAGCAGCTTAGGGGCAGTAAGCTCCTATAATTCACCCCTCCACTTT.

The table lists this clone with a few counts. The rearrangement links TRBV19 to TRBJ1-1; no clear D gene. The CDR3 consists of 14 residues. Between the trimmed V and J ends, which lost 1 base and 6 bases, there was a span of 12 bases. CDR1 and CDR2 (germline): LNHDA, SQIVND (reference sequence). The CDR3 DNA sequence: TGTGCCAGTAGTATAGGGCCATCTGGGGCTGAAGCTTTCTTT. This gives the protein CASSIGPSGAEAFF. Complete variable domain (other parts from reference TRBV19 and TRBJ1-1): DGGITQSPKYLFRKEGQNVTLSCEQNLNHDAMYWYRQDPGQGLRLIYYSQIVNDFQKGDIAEGYSVSREKKESFPLTVTSAQKNPTAFYLCASSIGPSGAEAFFGQGTRLTVV.

The V gene is TRBV27, the J gene TRBJ1-5; a possible D gene is TRBD1 (6 bases). The germline V gene has CDR1 MNHEY and CDR2 SMNVEV (reference sequence). Trimming removed 3 bases at V and 6 bases at J, with 12 bases between. There are 14 residues in the CDR3. The CDR3 spells CASSFSGGRQPQHF. The CDR3 region has the DNA TGTGCCAGCAGTTTTTCCGGGGGGCGTCAGCCCCAGCATTTT.

This clone turned up a few times. The V gene is TRBV4-1, the J gene TRBJ2-7; TRBD1 matches at 9 bases. V shed 4 bases, J shed 5 bases, and the junction held 9 bases outside the gene matches. The CDR3 spans 15 residues. Germline CDR1 reads MGHRA; CDR2 reads YSYEKL. The CDR3 spells CASSRQGQGFDEQYF. In nucleotides, the CDR3 is TGCGCCAGCAGCCGACAGGGACAGGGTTTCGACGAGCAGTACTTC.

V is TRBV28 and J is TRBJ2-4, with D possibly matching TRBD1 (6 bases). The CDR3 sequence is 12 residues long. Between the trimmed V and J ends, which lost 4 bases and 9 bases, there was a span of 10 bases. Germline CDR1 is MDHEN and CDR2 is SYDVKM. CDR3: CASSYQGSIQYF. CDR3 DNA: TGTGCCAGCAGTTATCAGGGGAGCATTCAGTACTTC. The entire variable domain, with the rest obtained from reference TRBV28 and TRBJ2-4, is as follows: DVKVTQSSRYLVKRTGEKVFLECVQDMDHENMFWYRQDPGLGLRLIYFSYDVKMKEKGDIPEGYSVSREKKERFSLILESASTNQTSMYLCASSYQGSIQYFGAGTRLSVL.

This chain uses TRBV2 with TRBJ2-5; unclear D gene. This CDR3 is built from 14 residues. Germline V gene sequence: CDR1 SNHLY, CDR2 FYNNEI. V was trimmed by 3 bases and J by 5 bases, leaving 13 bases between them. In DNA form, the CDR3 reads TGTGCCAGCAGTGATACGAAGGGAATTGAGACCCAGTACTTC. Translation: CASSDTKGIETQYF.

The rearrangement joins TRBV7-9 to TRBJ1-1; D is ambiguous. V dropped 7 bases and J dropped 12 bases, with 6 bases sitting between them. CDR3 length: 8 amino acids. Looked up from germline, CDR1 is SEHNR and CDR2 is FQNEAQ (reference sequence). This CDR3 is CASTLPFF. The DNA for the CDR3 is TGTGCCAGCACCTTGCCTTTCTTT.

The J gene is TRBJ2-7, the V gene TRBV30; 7 nucleotides match TRBD2. Germline V gene lookup returns CDR1 GTSNPN and CDR2 SVGIG (reference sequence). The V gene end was trimmed by 3 bases and the J gene end by 3 bases; junction bases not matched to a gene: 2. The CDR3 totals 12 residues. DNA of the CDR3: TGTGCCTGGAGCGCTAGCGGCTACGAGCAGTACTTC. Translated, it gives CAWSASGYEQYF.

In regard to this clone: A junction end diverges from the germline sequence, so it may reflect a read error. The chain has TRBV5-3 and TRBJ2-5, with 7 bases identical to TRBD2. TRBV5-3 is filed as an ORF, its function uncertain. There are 15 residues in the CDR3. For the CDR3, the DNA is TGTGCCAGCAGCTCAGGAGGACTAGTGGGAGAGACCCAGTACTTC. It yields the protein CASSSGGLVGETQYF.

This chain's CDR3 is CASSLAYAATNEKLFF. In DNA form, the CDR3 reads TGCGCCAGCAGCTTGGCTTATGCAGCCACTAATGAAAAACTGTTTTTT. The chain employs TRBV5-1 and TRBJ1-4; D not certain. Trimming shortened V by 0 bases and J by 2 bases, and 11 bases separated the two germline ends. The CDR3 consists of 16 residues. Germline V gene lookup returns CDR1 SGHRS and CDR2 YFSETQ.

The CDR3 DNA is TGTGCCAGCAGCGCCTTATTCCAGGGGGCGGATTCACCCCTCCACTTT. Amino acid sequence: CASSALFQGADSPLHF. V gene TRBV11-1 combines with J gene TRBJ1-6; 8 positions match TRBD1. This CDR3 has 16 amino acids. CDR1 SGHAT and CDR2 FQDESV come from the germline V gene (reference sequence). Trimming took 5 bases from V and 8 from J; bases not matched to a gene: 11.

The rearrangement links TRBV28 to TRBJ2-6; D gene uncertain. The CDR3 contains 15 residues. V lost 3 bases and J lost 0, with 6 bases in between. Germline CDR1 MDHEN, CDR2 SYDVKM. DNA for the CDR3: TGTGCCAGCAGTTTGGCGCGCTCTGGGGCCAACGTCCTGACTTTC. This gives the protein CASSLARSGANVLTF. Together with reference TRBV28 and TRBJ2-6, the CDR3 gives the full variable domain: DVKVTQSSRYLVKRTGEKVFLECVQDMDHENMFWYRQDPGLGLRLIYFSYDVKMKEKGDIPEGYSVSREKKERFSLILESASTNQTSMYLCASSLARSGANVLTFGAGSRLTVL.

This chain joins TRBV7-2 and TRBJ1-5; no clear D gene. The CDR3 consists of 16 residues. Germline V gene sequence: CDR1 SGHTA, CDR2 FQGNSA. The V gene lost 1 base and the J gene lost 4 bases, with 14 bases spanning the gap. The CDR3 loop reads CASSLGSTRFNQPQHF. As DNA, the CDR3 is TGTGCCAGCAGCTTAGGTTCGACGAGGTTTAATCAGCCCCAGCATTTT. Full variable domain (rest looked up from reference TRBV7-2 and TRBJ1-5): GAGVSQSPSNKVTEKGKDVELRCDPISGHTALYWYRQSLGQGLEFLIYFQGNSAPDKSGLPSDRFSAERTGGSVSTLTIQRTQQEDSAVYLCASSLGSTRFNQPQHFGDGTRLSIL.

The chain employs TRBV5-1 and TRBJ2-2; no firm D call. Germline V lookup: CDR1 SGHRS, CDR2 YFSETQ. The V and J ends lost 4 bases and 4 bases respectively, with 14 bases between them. CDR3 length: 15 amino acids. CDR3 region: CASSGLAGSTGELFF. The CDR3 DNA is TGCGCCAGCAGCGGGTTGGCAGGATCCACCGGGGAGCTGTTTTTT.

The J gene is TRBJ1-2, the V gene TRBV2; D possibly corresponds to TRBD1 (5 bases). This CDR3 region has 13 residues. Germline assignment: CDR1 SNHLY and CDR2 FYNNEI. The V end lost 8 bases, the J end lost 8 bases, and 18 bases lay between the germline ends. CDR3 in amino acids: CASSGDQGIGYTF. DNA for the CDR3: TGTGCCAGCTCGGGCGATCAGGGAATAGGCTACACCTTC.

The chain employs TRBV2 and TRBJ2-7, with D possibly TRBD2 on 5 matching bases. The CDR3 consists of 10 residues. CDR1 is SNHLY, CDR2 FYNNEI, per germline. Deletions cut 6 bases from V and 7 bases from J, with 7 bases between. The CDR3 reads CASSGGEQYF. In DNA form, the CDR3 reads TGTGCCAGCAGCGGCGGGGAGCAGTACTTC.

This chain uses TRBV30 with TRBJ1-4, with unresolved D. Per germline, CDR1 GTSNPN and CDR2 SVGIG (reference sequence). Trimming shortened V by 2 bases and J by 0 bases, and 7 bases separated the two germline ends. This CDR3 region has 14 residues. The CDR3 nucleotides are TGTGCCTGGAGTTATGACTCAACTAATGAAAAACTGTTTTTT. This translates into CAWSYDSTNEKLFF.

This chain links TRBV5-6 with TRBJ2-5; maybe TRBD2 (5 bases). CDR1 is SGHDT, CDR2 YYEEEE, per germline. The V gene lost 3 bases and the J gene lost 3 bases, with 18 bases spanning the gap. The CDR3 totals 16 residues. The CDR3 protein is CASSSELGNLKETQYF. The CDR3 nucleotides read TGTGCCAGCAGCTCGGAACTAGGAAACCTCAAAGAGACCCAGTACTTC.

Only a few counts were recorded for this clone. This chain joins TRBV5-1 and TRBJ2-1; unclear D gene. Germline lookup yields CDR1 SGHRS and CDR2 YFSETQ. CDR3 size: 13 residues. Deletions cut 1 base from V and 3 bases from J, with 5 bases between. CDR3 loop: CASSLSLYNEQFF. CDR3 nucleotide sequence: TGCGCCAGCAGCTTGTCGCTCTACAATGAGCAGTTCTTC.

This clone has a single count. The V call is TRBV4-2, the J call TRBJ2-7, with 9 bases that match TRBD2. Germline assignment: CDR1 LGHNA and CDR2 YNFKEQ. The CDR3 loop spans 17 amino acids. The trim removed 1 base at V and 0 bases at J, leaving 7 bases unmatched. As DNA, the CDR3 is TGTGCCAGCAGCCAAGGGATAGCGGGGGTTAGCTCCTACGAGCAGTACTTC. Its translation: CASSQGIAGVSSYEQYF.

This clone was recorded once. The genes are TRBV30 and TRBJ1-1, with TRBD1 as a possible D gene (6 bases). Germline loops: CDR1 GTSNPN, CDR2 SVGIG (reference sequence). This CDR3 comprises 14 residues. V was trimmed by 4 bases and J by 4 bases, leaving 16 bases between them. The CDR3 nucleotides are TGTGCCTGGACATTAGGGGGATCGAGCACTGAAGCTTTCTTT. It codes for CAWTLGGSSTEAFF.

A few counts support this clone. This chain joins TRBV30 and TRBJ2-5; a possible D gene is TRBD1 (5 bases). Trimming removed 0 bases from V and 13 bases from J, with 18 bases in between. Germline-derived CDR1 and CDR2 are GTSNPN and SVGIG (reference sequence). This CDR3 region has 13 residues. The CDR3: CAWSVLWGQDSYF. CDR3 coding DNA: TGTGCCTGGAGTGTATTATGGGGCCAAGATTCGTACTTC.

In its sample, this clone was seen a few times. The chain employs TRBV11-2 and TRBJ1-5; D perhaps matches TRBD1 (5 bases). The germline CDR1 and CDR2 sequences are SGHAT and FQNNGV. This CDR3 has 15 amino acids. V gave up 3 bases and J gave up 7 bases, with 16 bases separating them. This CDR3 reads CASSFDGWKGQPQHF. The CDR3 nucleotides read TGTGCCAGCAGCTTTGACGGATGGAAGGGGCAGCCCCAGCATTTT.

There are many counts of this clone. V gene TRBV4-2 combines with J gene TRBJ1-3, with TRBD1 matching over 8 bases. This CDR3 has 14 amino acids. The V and J ends lost 7 bases and 6 bases, in that order; junction bases with no gene match: 8. The germline gives CDR1 LGHNA, CDR2 YNFKEQ. CDR3 bases: TGTGCCAGCAAAAAGACAGGGGAGGAAAACACCATATATTTT. It codes for CASKKTGEENTIYF.

This CDR3 reads CSVSDRDRDNSPLHF. The CDR3 coding sequence is TGCAGCGTCTCCGACCGGGACAGAGATAATTCACCCCTCCACTTT. The chain uses TRBV29-1 and TRBJ1-6; 7 bases are shared with TRBD1. CDR3 length: 15 amino acids. The germline CDR1 and CDR2 sequences are SQVTM and ANQGSEA. Trimming took 6 bases from V and 5 from J; bases not matched to a gene: 10.

This chain joins TRBV5-5 and TRBJ1-2; no reliable D call. Germline V gives CDR1 SGHKS, CDR2 YYEKEE (reference sequence). Trimming stripped 2 bases from V and 0 bases from J, with 8 bases between. The CDR3 is 14 residues long. The CDR3 coding sequence is TGTGCCAGCAGCTTAAGCAACTCTAACTATGGCTACACCTTC. It encodes CASSLSNSNYGYTF. Full variable domain (missing parts from reference TRBV5-5 and TRBJ1-2): DAGVTQSPTHLIKTRGQQVTLRCSPISGHKSVSWYQQVLGQGPQFIFQYYEKEERGRGNFPDRFSARQFPNYSSELNVNALLLGDSALYLCASSLSNSNYGYTFGSGTRLTVV.

This clone was found once. CDR3 in amino acids: CASSQELSGSFTYEQYF. The DNA of the CDR3 is TGCGCCAGCAGCCAAGAACTTAGCGGGAGCTTCACCTACGAGCAGTACTTC. The V gene is TRBV4-3, the J gene TRBJ2-7, with 9 bases identical to TRBD2. The junction had 8 bases not matched to a gene; V was cut back by 0 bases and J by 2 bases. Germline V gene data show CDR1 as LGHNA and CDR2 as YSLEER. The length of the CDR3 is 17 residues.